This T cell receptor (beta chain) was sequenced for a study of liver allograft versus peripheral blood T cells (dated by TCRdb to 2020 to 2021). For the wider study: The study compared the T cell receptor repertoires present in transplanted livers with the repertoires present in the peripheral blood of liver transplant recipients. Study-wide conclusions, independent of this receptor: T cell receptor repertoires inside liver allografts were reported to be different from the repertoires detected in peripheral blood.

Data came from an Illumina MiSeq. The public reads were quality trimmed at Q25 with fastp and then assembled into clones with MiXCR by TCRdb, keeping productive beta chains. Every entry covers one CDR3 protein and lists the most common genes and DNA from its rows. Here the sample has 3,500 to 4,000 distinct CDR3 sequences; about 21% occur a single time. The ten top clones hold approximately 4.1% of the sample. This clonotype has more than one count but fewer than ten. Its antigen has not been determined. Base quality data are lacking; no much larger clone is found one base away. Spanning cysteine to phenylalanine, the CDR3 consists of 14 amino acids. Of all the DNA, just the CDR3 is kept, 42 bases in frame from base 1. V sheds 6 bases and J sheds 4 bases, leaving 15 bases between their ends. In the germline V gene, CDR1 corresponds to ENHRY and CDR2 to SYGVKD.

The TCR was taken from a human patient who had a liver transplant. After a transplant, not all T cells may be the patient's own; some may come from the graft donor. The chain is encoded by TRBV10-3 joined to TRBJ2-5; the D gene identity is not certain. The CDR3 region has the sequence CAISAKRVGETQYF. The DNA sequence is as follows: TGTGCCATCAGCGCTAAGAGAGTGGGAGAGACCCAGTACTTC.